This T cell receptor (beta chain) was sequenced during a study of blood T cell repertoires in COVID-19. The protocol was immunoSEQ multiplex PCR, while the TCRdb copy is restricted to in-frame clones and leaves out a portion. The sample shows around 250,000 clones, roughly nine tenths of them seen only once. The material sequenced was PBMCs or T cells enriched from blood (not recorded which). The receptor was derived from a human donor in a cohort exposed to, infected with or recovered from COVID-19 (not recorded which). The donor label of this sample is uncertain.

CDR3 bases: TGTGCCAGTAGTATAGGACAGGTTGCAACTAATGAAAAACTGTTTTTT. Translated, it gives CASSIGQVATNEKLFF. J is TRBJ1-4 and V is TRBV19, with a tentative D call TRBD1 (6 bases). This CDR3 region has 16 residues. Per germline, CDR1 LNHDA and CDR2 SQIVND (reference sequence). Between the trimmed V and J ends, which lost 1 base and 0 bases, there was a span of 9 bases.